This T cell receptor beta chain was identified in a study of regulatory T cells in long-lasting Graves disease. Time point: persistent/refractory GD, antithyroid drugs over 5 years with positive TRAb. Researchers made the TCR library from RNA that was extracted from PBMCs. Guidelines of the American Thyroid Association were used to diagnose Graves' disease. EDTA tubes collected nine milliliters of peripheral blood. Study-wide findings and caveats: TRBV28, TRBJ1-2 and TRBJ2-5 were segments that persistent disease favored. What was studied was peripheral blood only, and not thyroid tissue.

Turning to this clonotype: Its specificity is not known.

According to the study, TCR beta libraries were built with iRepertoire HTBI primers and CDR3-region Arm-PCR. TCRdb ran MiXCR on the multiplex PCR reads and lists one entry per CDR3 protein. The sample carries roughly 450,000 distinct CDR3 sequences, 20% to 25% recorded once. The germline CDR1 and CDR2 sequences are MNHNS and SASEGT. V shed 8 bases and J 5 bases; nucleotides not matched to a gene: 11. The CDR3 has 14 amino acids. The sample consisted of peripheral blood mononuclear cells (PBMCs), taken when the disease was refractory, from a patient treated with antithyroid drugs. This clonotype originated in a female donor with Graves disease. The rearrangement joins TRBV6-1 to TRBJ2-5, with 7 bases identical to TRBD1. The CDR3 here is CASRWGQSAETQYF. CDR3 DNA: TGTGCCAGCCGGTGGGGACAGTCTGCGGAGACCCAGTACTTC.